The entry below describes one T cell receptor beta chain. Its antigen specificity is not known. No base-level quality is on record; no much larger clone is a single base apart. This specimen includes other DNA sequences encoding the same CDR3. CD8 naive samples were CD45RO-negative cells positively selected for CCR7, giving a CD45RA+CCR7+ population that excluded TemRA cells. The donors were healthy, HIV-negative adults with no recently reported acute infections or vaccinations. All donors were Caucasian adults living in Nashville, Tennessee, USA. Blood was obtained by leukapheresis, after which PBMCs were separated by Ficoll-Histopaque density gradient centrifugation and cryopreserved in liquid nitrogen vapor phase. Analytical flow cytometry was used to check the purity and quantity of each magnetically sorted T cell population. From each sorted fraction, genomic DNA was isolated and quantified by UV absorbance on a Nanodrop 2000c.

This entry is derived from a study of shared clonotypes between healthy human individuals (dated by TCRdb to 2020 to 2021). Regarding the research as a whole: A few men and a couple of women, aged 18 to 49 years, made up the cohort. To increase sequencing depth and limit assay-specific biases, different laboratories used diverse techniques to prepare libraries and sequence TCR repertoires. Per donor, three plates each were used for CD4 naive and CD4 memory, two for CD8 naive, and one for CD8 memory. Blood TCR repertoires of roughly 5 healthy adults were deeply sequenced to estimate repertoire size and the extent of clonotype sharing between individuals. Leukapheresis yielded between about 0.94 and 8.9 billion PBMCs per donor. General study outcomes and caveats: Only blood was sampled, and tissue TCR repertoires likely differ from those in blood. The small number of donors limited the genetic and exposure-history diversity represented. Pairwise subsampling indicated that sequencing depth was expected to affect the degree of clonotype sharing among donors. Compared with non-shared clonotypes, clonotypes shared by all four sorted-subset donors had higher generation probabilities. Rarefaction of sorted-subset datasets indicated incomplete sequencing despite the large sequencing depth. Estimated clonotype richness was generally larger for naive than for memory subsets. Sharing across several donors was observed for roughly 5% of naive CD4, 3% to 4% of naive CD8, around 2.5% of memory CD4, and approximately 0.41% of memory CD8 clonotypes.

V is shortened by 0 bases, J by 1 base, and the region joining them spans 8 bases. CDR1 and CDR2 (SGDLS, YYNGEE) derive from the germline V gene. The CDR3 numbers 14 residues from cysteine through phenylalanine. Only the CDR3 part of the read is kept: 42 bases, read in frame from the first base. TCR CDR3 regions were amplified from genomic DNA by multiplex PCR using the deep immunoSEQ assay. Extracted genomic DNA from each cell subset was distributed evenly across all wells of several immunoSEQ 96-well plates, and each plate was treated as a replicate. For sorted subsets, each replicate PCR was loaded with roughly 190 ng genomic DNA, equivalent to approximately 27,000 T cell genomes. The purified libraries were quantified using a Qubit 3.0 fluorometer, sized with a Bioanalyzer 2100, and then quantified again using the KAPA Library Quantification kit. Every immunoSEQ 96-well plate was sequenced on a separate single-read 150-cycle Illumina NextSeq 550 flow cell. Under the source paper's analysis protocol: Because the immunoSEQ output held only junctional sequences and lacked quality scores, the filtering could not match the filtering applied to full-length reads. To assign V/J genes and CDR3, sequences were annotated using PyIR, a Python wrapper for IgBLAST v1.9, with IMGT germline references. Reads were filtered out if the reads had weak V/J assignments (E-value above 1e-6), no CDR3, stop codons, out-of-frame junctions, or ambiguous translated residues. V3J clonotypes were defined as sequences sharing an identical inferred V gene, J gene, and CDR3 amino acid sequence. Percentage overlap between repertoires was computed as shared unique clonotypes divided by the size of the smaller repertoire. Richness of each repertoire was evaluated using RTK rarefaction, the Chao1 estimator, and Recon v2.1 estimates of unobserved clonotypes. Generation probabilities were computed with OLGA for all TCRbeta clonotypes obtained by the gDNA method from a few donors. What TCRdb holds here is the immuneACCESS table cut down to in-frame rearrangements. Part of the clones is not present; checked against another copy, under half of the missing clones reflect an unresolved V gene, and the others are unexplained. V and J calls and clone size are copied from that table; D and trimming were computed from the DNA. Recorded for this sample are around 2,000,000 clones; about 95% of them occurred a single time. Together, the top ten hold 1.2% of the sample.

The sample was naive CD8+ T cells sorted from blood. Sample cell subset or site, as interpreted from the label and publication: CD45RA+CCR7+. The receptor's source is a man aged 18-30 years in good health. In this chain, TRBV9 is recombined with TRBJ2-7, with the D gene not confidently named. The DNA sequence is TGTGCCAGCAGCGTAGAGGCAGCTTCCTACGAGCAGTACTTC. This yields the protein CASSVEAASYEQYF.